The rows below give T cell receptor beta chains drawn from one sample of a study of graft-versus-host responses after intestinal transplantation. Generated by immunoSEQ multiplex PCR, the TCRdb table keeps only in-frame clones and is missing some. Among about 97,000 clones listed, 75% to 95% were seen once. The sequences come from PBMCs, collected about 450 days after intestinal transplant. Source of these receptors: a human patient who received an intestinal transplant, so some T cells may come from the graft donor. The CDR3 runs from the conserved cysteine through the conserved F or W.

v_call: TRBV10-1; j_call: TRBJ2-5; cdr3_aa: CASSAGTRGETQYF
v_call: TRBV2; j_call: TRBJ1-1; cdr3_aa: CASRRTEDTEAFF
v_call: TRBV5-1; j_call: TRBJ1-1; cdr3_aa: CASSFRGDLGPLDQAFF
v_call: TRBV19; j_call: TRBJ1-1; cdr3_aa: CASSRGGLNTEAFF
v_call: TRBV27; j_call: TRBJ1-1; cdr3_aa: CASSELGTGVIAEAFF
v_call: TRBV6-5; j_call: TRBJ1-1; cdr3_aa: CASSLNRVPTEAFF
v_call: TRBV6-6; j_call: TRBJ1-1; cdr3_aa: CASSLTGETEAFF
v_call: TRBV11-1; j_call: TRBJ2-1; cdr3_aa: CASSSYQGAGEQFF
v_call: TRBV19; j_call: TRBJ1-2; cdr3_aa: CASSGQGRDGYTF
v_call: TRBV7-2; j_call: TRBJ1-1; cdr3_aa: CASSLGRGGNTEAFF
v_call: TRBV18; j_call: TRBJ1-1; cdr3_aa: CASSPNTEAFF
v_call: TRBV6-5; j_call: TRBJ1-4; cdr3_aa: CASSSAVRRVNEKLFF
v_call: TRBV29-1; j_call: TRBJ2-7; cdr3_aa: CSAGISSYEQYF
v_call: TRBV19; j_call: TRBJ2-7; cdr3_aa: CASSGGDSENEQYF
v_call: TRBV6-6; j_call: TRBJ2-3; cdr3_aa: CASKLAGSLTDTQYF
v_call: TRBV2; j_call: TRBJ2-3; cdr3_aa: CASSGGGLTDTQYF
v_call: TRBV7-9; j_call: TRBJ2-1; cdr3_aa: CASSLVLAGFDNEQFF
v_call: TRBV10-3; j_call: TRBJ1-2; cdr3_aa: CAISEQGVRYTF
v_call: TRBV18; j_call: TRBJ2-6; cdr3_aa: CASSPGTSGANVLTF
v_call: TRBV5-1; j_call: TRBJ2-7; cdr3_aa: CASSLTEGEQYF
v_call: TRBV19; j_call: TRBJ1-2; cdr3_aa: CASSPVWGAYGYTF
v_call: TRBV6-4; j_call: TRBJ2-2; cdr3_aa: CASSDKNTGELFF
v_call: TRBV29-1; j_call: TRBJ1-2; cdr3_aa: CSVIQGVYGYTF
v_call: TRBV5-1; j_call: TRBJ2-2; cdr3_aa: CASSFPQGGTGELFF
v_call: TRBV14; j_call: TRBJ2-1; cdr3_aa: CASSPRDFLDNEQFF
v_call: TRBV6-1; j_call: TRBJ1-2; cdr3_aa: CASSEVAGYGYTF
v_call: TRBV5-4; j_call: TRBJ1-1; cdr3_aa: CASGFQGGRLNTEAFF
v_call: TRBV10-3; j_call: TRBJ1-2; cdr3_aa: CAISARDSTANYGYTF
v_call: TRBV6-6; j_call: TRBJ1-1; cdr3_aa: CASSDRGRLGGTEAFF
v_call: TRBV7-9; j_call: TRBJ2-7; cdr3_aa: CASSYQGARNEQYF
v_call: TRBV27; j_call: TRBJ2-1; cdr3_aa: CASGHSGGLYNEQFF
v_call: TRBV19; j_call: TRBJ1-1; cdr3_aa: CASPPGSEMNTEAFF
v_call: TRBV5-4; j_call: TRBJ1-1; cdr3_aa: CASSVGQVNTEAFF
v_call: TRBV7-9; j_call: TRBJ1-2; cdr3_aa: CASSLGGSLDGYTF
v_call: TRBV5-6; j_call: TRBJ2-1; cdr3_aa: CASSFLPLEQFF
v_call: TRBV7-2; j_call: TRBJ2-3; cdr3_aa: CASSFPPQGVLSTDTQYF
v_call: TRBV7-6; j_call: TRBJ2-5; cdr3_aa: CASSLARLVGETQYF
v_call: TRBV6-5; j_call: TRBJ2-5; cdr3_aa: CASSRRTSEETQYF
v_call: TRBV13; j_call: TRBJ2-2; cdr3_aa: CASRKANGELFF
v_call: TRBV9; j_call: TRBJ2-2; cdr3_aa: CASSGGGVTGELFF
v_call: TRBV7-2; j_call: TRBJ2-7; cdr3_aa: CASSPGLNIYEQYF
v_call: TRBV19; j_call: TRBJ2-7; cdr3_aa: CASTDGRAGQYF
v_call: TRBV6-5; j_call: TRBJ2-1; cdr3_aa: CASSYGQSSYNEQFF
v_call: TRBV10-1; j_call: TRBJ2-1; cdr3_aa: CASSESGGGHEQFF
v_call: TRBV14; j_call: TRBJ2-7; cdr3_aa: CASSQPGGKRYEQYF
v_call: TRBV19; j_call: TRBJ1-5; cdr3_aa: CASRRGRGSNQPQHF
v_call: TRBV6-5; j_call: TRBJ1-5; cdr3_aa: CASRPMGNSNQPQHF
v_call: TRBV11-2; j_call: TRBJ2-3; cdr3_aa: CASSLWAGVTDTQYF
v_call: TRBV28; j_call: TRBJ2-7; cdr3_aa: CASSSPGTGQTYEQYF
v_call: TRBV6-5; j_call: TRBJ1-6; cdr3_aa: CASSYSGLEPSPLHF
v_call: TRBV27; j_call: TRBJ1-1; cdr3_aa: CASSLYGGVSEAFF
v_call: TRBV5-5; j_call: TRBJ1-5; cdr3_aa: CASSFGQGGQPQHF
v_call: TRBV6-4; j_call: TRBJ1-1; cdr3_aa: CASRGDRNTEAFF
v_call: TRBV4-1; j_call: TRBJ2-7; cdr3_aa: CASSQGDRGLDEQYF
v_call: TRBV7-8; j_call: TRBJ2-5; cdr3_aa: CASSRLPTEQETQYF
v_call: TRBV7-9; j_call: TRBJ1-1; cdr3_aa: CASSLGGGEAFF
v_call: TRBV5-4; j_call: TRBJ2-7; cdr3_aa: CASSPARDRPYEQYF
v_call: TRBV19; j_call: TRBJ2-7; cdr3_aa: CASGTRQDLPTYEQYF
v_call: TRBV7-9; j_call: NA; cdr3_aa: CASIGGGTTYEQYF
v_call: TRBV4-2; j_call: TRBJ2-7; cdr3_aa: CASSQGASGGPYEQYF